A single sample gave rise to the 28 T cell receptor beta chains below, sequenced in a study of T cell responses to AZD1222 COVID-19 vaccine. Method: immunoSEQ multiplex PCR; TCRdb's copy keeps in-frame clones and lacks some. The repertoire holds approximately 150,000 clones, with about 86% as singletons. The material was peripheral blood, obtained 28 days after the second AZD1222 dose. These receptor sequences come from an adult who received the AZD1222 COVID-19 vaccine.

This clone has a handful of counts. The chain has TRBV7-8 and TRBJ2-3; TRBD1 agrees at 8 bases. CDR3 length: 15 residues. CDR1 is SGHVS, CDR2 FQNEAQ, per germline. V lost 6 bases, J lost 2 bases, and 7 bases stayed unmatched. The CDR3 spells CASRPRQGPTDTQYF. The CDR3 DNA is TGTGCCAGCAGACCTAGACAGGGGCCCACAGATACGCAGTATTTT.

The rearrangement links TRBV9 to TRBJ1-2; TRBD1 matches 7 bases. Germline V lookup: CDR1 SGDLS, CDR2 YYNGEE. The CDR3 contains 15 residues. V shed 0 bases, J shed 3 bases, and the junction held 5 bases outside the gene matches. CDR3 coding DNA: TGTGCCAGCAGCGTAGATCAGGGGGTAGACTATGGCTACACCTTC. This codes for CASSVDQGVDYGYTF.

The chain combines TRBV28 with TRBJ2-7; 11 bases align to TRBD2. Losses at the gene ends were 7 bases for V and 7 bases for J; bases not matched to a gene: 12. This CDR3 region has 15 residues. Germline V CDR1 and CDR2: MDHEN, SYDVKM. The CDR3 sequence: CASTPGLAGRWEQYF. The CDR3 DNA reads as TGTGCCAGCACTCCAGGACTAGCGGGTCGCTGGGAGCAGTACTTC.

This clone was observed a single time. The chain recombines TRBV12-3 or TRBV12-4 with TRBJ1-6; D unresolved. The CDR3 covers 12 residues. V was trimmed by 3 bases and J by 10 bases, leaving 7 bases between them. The DNA for the CDR3 is TGTGCCAGCAGTTTTTTGGAGTCACCCCTCCACTTT. Amino acids: CASSFLESPLHF.

The chain is built from TRBV30 and TRBJ1-1, with 7 bases that match TRBD1. The V gene's germline CDR1 is GTSNPN and CDR2 SVGIG (reference sequence). V dropped 5 bases and J dropped 1; count of bases not matched to a gene: 4. CDR3 size: 13 residues. The chain's CDR3 is CAWLGTANTEAFF. CDR3 coding DNA: TGTGCCTGGTTAGGGACAGCGAACACTGAAGCTTTCTTT.

The V call is TRBV20-1, the J call TRBJ1-1, with D tentatively TRBD1 (5 bases). The germline CDR1 and CDR2 sequences are DFQATT and SNEGSKA (reference sequence). The V end was cut by 6 bases, the J end by 6 bases, with 11 bases between. This CDR3 region has 11 residues. The CDR3 reads CSAQGRAEAFF. The CDR3 nucleotides read TGCAGTGCGCAGGGTCGGGCTGAAGCTTTCTTT.

This clone was picked up one time. V is TRBV5-1 and J is TRBJ2-2; D not certain. Trimming stripped 0 bases from V and 1 base from J, with 4 bases between. There are 14 residues in the CDR3. The germline gives CDR1 SGHRS, CDR2 YFSETQ. CDR3 in amino acids: CASSLGENTGELFF. CDR3 sequence (DNA): TGCGCCAGCAGCTTGGGCGAGAACACCGGGGAGCTGTTTTTT.

This sequence joins TRBV7-9 and TRBJ2-7, with a possible D match to TRBD2 (6 bases). Per the germline V gene, CDR1 is SEHNR and CDR2 is FQNEAQ (reference sequence). Trimming took 0 bases from V and 3 from J, leaving 6 bases between them. CDR3 length: 13 amino acids. The CDR3 protein is CASSLAGGYEQYF. DNA of the CDR3: TGTGCCAGCAGCTTAGCGGGAGGCTACGAGCAGTACTTC.

The V and J genes are TRBV2 and TRBJ1-1, with a tentative D call TRBD1 (5 bases). CDR1 is SNHLY, CDR2 FYNNEI, per germline. Trimming took off 5 bases at V and 3 bases at J, with 16 bases between the two ends. The CDR3 extends over 15 amino acids. CDR3 coding DNA: TGTGCCAGCAGTCCCAGAGGGCGGGGGGACACTGAAGCTTTCTTT. Its translation is CASSPRGRGDTEAFF.

The rearrangement joins TRBV2 to TRBJ1-5, with D maybe TRBD1 (6 bases). Germline V gene sequence: CDR1 SNHLY, CDR2 FYNNEI. V lost 6 bases and J lost 10, with 16 bases in between. CDR3 length equals 13 residues. The CDR3 nucleotides read TGTGCCAGCAGCCCCGACGGGGGGGCCCCCCAGCATTTT. It encodes CASSPDGGAPQHF.

This clone was observed a single time. This CDR3 reads CAWSIQASTDTQYF. CDR3 DNA sequence: TGTGCCTGGAGTATACAGGCTAGCACAGATACGCAGTATTTT. The chain uses TRBV30 and TRBJ2-3, with D maybe TRBD1 (5 bases). The CDR3 consists of 14 residues. Between the trimmed V and J ends, which lost 2 bases and 0 bases, there was a span of 9 bases. Germline CDR1 reads GTSNPN; CDR2 reads SVGIG (reference sequence).

J is TRBJ1-2 and V is TRBV27, with TRBD1 as a possible D gene (5 bases). Per germline, CDR1 MNHEY and CDR2 SMNVEV (reference sequence). V dropped 6 bases and J dropped 0 bases, with 11 bases sitting between them. The CDR3 runs 14 residues. CDR3: CASSPGPANYGYTF. CDR3 DNA sequence: TGTGCCAGCAGCCCAGGGCCAGCTAACTATGGCTACACCTTC.

The gene calls are TRBV12-3 or TRBV12-4 and TRBJ1-5; no reliable D call. CDR3 size: 13 residues. Trimming left V 5 bases short and J 5 bases short, with 10 bases between. CDR3 DNA: TGTGCCAGCAGTCCGGGCCCATATCAGCCCCAGCATTTT. Translated: CASSPGPYQPQHF.

The chain has TRBV7-9 and TRBJ2-1; TRBD2 matches 9 bases. V shed 2 bases and J 8 bases; nucleotides not matched to a gene: 7. Germline V gives CDR1 SEHNR, CDR2 FQNEAQ (reference sequence). CDR3 length equals 15 residues. The CDR3 DNA follows: TGTGCCAGCAGCTTATCAGGGACTAGCAGGGATGAGCAGTTCTTC. It codes for CASSLSGTSRDEQFF. The whole variable domain, filled in from reference TRBV7-9 and TRBJ2-1, reads DTGVSQNPRHKITKRGQNVTFRCDPISEHNRLYWYRQTLGQGPEFLTYFQNEAQLEKSRLLSDRFSAERPKGSFSTLEIQRTEQGDSAMYLCASSLSGTSRDEQFFGPGTRLTVL.

This chain links TRBV7-9 with TRBJ2-2, with D perhaps matching TRBD2 (6 bases). The V gene's germline CDR1 is SEHNR and CDR2 FQNEAQ (reference sequence). V lost 0 bases, J lost 7 bases, and 12 bases lay in between. CDR3 size: 15 residues. CDR3 in amino acids: CASSLARQGGGELFF. In nucleotides, the CDR3 is TGTGCCAGCAGCTTAGCGCGGCAGGGAGGCGGGGAGCTGTTTTTT.

J is TRBJ2-5 and V is TRBV9, with 15 bases matching TRBD2. Germline V lookup: CDR1 SGDLS, CDR2 YYNGEE. CDR3 size: 21 residues. V shed 2 bases and J 4 bases; nucleotides not matched to a gene: 18. CDR3 amino acids: CASSVDGTSGGISFISETQYF. Written as DNA, the CDR3 is TGTGCCAGCAGCGTTGACGGGACTAGCGGGGGGATAAGCTTTATATCAGAGACCCAGTACTTC.

The CDR3 nucleotides read TGTGCCAGCTCACCCTACCCAGCGGGAGCATCCTACAATGAGCAGTTCTTC. The encoded protein is CASSPYPAGASYNEQFF. V and J are TRBV18 and TRBJ2-1; 8 positions agree with TRBD2. With 3 bases clipped from V and 1 base from J, the junction kept 8 bases outside the gene matches. CDR1 and CDR2 (germline): KGHSH, LQKENI. The CDR3 has 17 residues.

V and J are TRBV19 and TRBJ1-6; D gene unclear. This CDR3 has 15 residues. Germline V gene lookup returns CDR1 LNHDA and CDR2 SQIVND (reference sequence). V was shortened by 3 bases and J by 15 bases, with 21 bases between the two germline ends. This chain's CDR3 is CASSMPRTTITLLHF. The CDR3 DNA follows: TGTGCCAGTAGTATGCCAAGGACCACAATAACTCTCCTCCACTTT.

This rearrangement joins TRBV19 to TRBJ1-5; D is undetermined. The germline V gene encodes CDR1 LNHDA and CDR2 SQIVND (reference sequence). Between the trimmed V and J ends, which lost 1 base and 5 bases, there was a span of 18 bases. The CDR3 totals 17 residues. CDR3 sequence reads: CASSIVLGRASHQPQHF. CDR3 nucleotide sequence: TGTGCCAGTAGTATAGTTCTGGGAAGGGCAAGTCATCAGCCCCAGCATTTT.

The chain has TRBV30 and TRBJ1-2; D gene ambiguous. The V end lost 2 bases, the J end lost 4 bases, and 14 bases lay between the germline ends. The V gene's germline CDR1 is GTSNPN and CDR2 SVGIG (reference sequence). This CDR3 has 14 residues. The CDR3: CAWSTPDRAYGYTF. CDR3 DNA: TGTGCCTGGAGTACTCCCGACCGGGCCTATGGCTACACCTTC.

The V call is TRBV12-3 or TRBV12-4, the J call TRBJ1-1, with D possibly being TRBD1 (6 bases). V was clipped by 6 bases and J by 4 bases, with 12 bases between them. CDR3 length: 13 amino acids. The CDR3 loop reads CASRKGGTTEAFF. CDR3 nucleotide sequence: TGTGCCAGCAGAAAAGGGGGGACCACTGAAGCTTTCTTT.

This clone has only one observation. The chain employs TRBV6-2 or TRBV6-3 and TRBJ1-5; D not resolved. Deletions cut 0 bases from V and 4 bases from J, with 10 bases between. This CDR3 has 15 amino acids. Germline CDR1 and CDR2: MNHEY and SVGEGT. Written as DNA, the CDR3 is TGTGCCAGCAGTTACTCAATCAGTCAAAATCAGCCCCAGCATTTT. As protein: CASSYSISQNQPQHF.

The rearrangement links TRBV25-1 to TRBJ2-7, with unresolved D. V lost 5 bases and J 3 bases, leaving 5 bases between the germline ends. CDR3 size: 11 residues. Germline V gene data show CDR1 as MGHDK and CDR2 as SYGVNS. The chain's CDR3 is CASSKGYEQYF. CDR3 DNA sequence: TGTGCCAGCAGTAAAGGCTACGAGCAGTACTTC.

This chain uses TRBV7-2 with TRBJ2-3; the D gene is possibly TRBD2 (5 bases). Trimming cost V 2 bases and J 5 bases, with 11 bases left between them. Germline V gene lookup returns CDR1 SGHTA and CDR2 FQGNSA. CDR3 size: 14 residues. The CDR3 loop is CASSLQPDLDTQYF. CDR3 nucleotides: TGTGCCAGCAGCTTACAACCGGACTTAGATACGCAGTATTTT.

The chain couples TRBV6-1 to TRBJ2-7; no firm D call. V gave up 2 bases and J gave up 5 bases, with 13 bases separating them. Germline CDR1 MNHNS, CDR2 SASEGT. This CDR3 is 14 amino acids long. The CDR3 loop reads CASSEIWGRDEQYF. Written as DNA, the CDR3 is TGTGCCAGCAGTGAAATCTGGGGAAGGGACGAGCAGTACTTC.

This chain connects TRBV7-2 to TRBJ1-5, with 9 bases lining up with TRBD1. CDR3 length: 15 amino acids. V dropped 5 bases and J dropped 2; count of bases not matched to a gene: 4. The germline V gene encodes CDR1 SGHTA and CDR2 FQGNSA. This chain's CDR3 is CASSNRGLGNQPQHF. The CDR3 DNA is TGTGCCAGCAGCAACAGGGGGCTTGGCAATCAGCCCCAGCATTTT.

The chain joins TRBV5-4 to TRBJ2-6; the D gene is possibly TRBD1 (6 bases). Trimming took 4 bases from V and 0 from J, leaving 17 bases between them. CDR3 size: 18 residues. Germline CDR1 SGHNT, CDR2 YYREEE (reference sequence). In DNA form, the CDR3 reads TGTGCCAGCAGCCTACTGGGACAAAGCTCCTCTGGGGCCAACGTCCTGACTTTC. Amino acid sequence: CASSLLGQSSSGANVLTF.

The CDR3 DNA reads as TGCGCCAGCAGCCCTAACGCAGCGGGGGGGTGGAATGAGCAGTTCTTC. It specifies CASSPNAAGGWNEQFF. The rearrangement uses TRBV4-1 and TRBJ2-1; 10 bases agree with TRBD2. Per the germline V gene, CDR1 is MGHRA and CDR2 is YSYEKL. The CDR3 has 16 amino acids. J was trimmed by 7 bases and V by 4 bases; bases with no gene match: 10.